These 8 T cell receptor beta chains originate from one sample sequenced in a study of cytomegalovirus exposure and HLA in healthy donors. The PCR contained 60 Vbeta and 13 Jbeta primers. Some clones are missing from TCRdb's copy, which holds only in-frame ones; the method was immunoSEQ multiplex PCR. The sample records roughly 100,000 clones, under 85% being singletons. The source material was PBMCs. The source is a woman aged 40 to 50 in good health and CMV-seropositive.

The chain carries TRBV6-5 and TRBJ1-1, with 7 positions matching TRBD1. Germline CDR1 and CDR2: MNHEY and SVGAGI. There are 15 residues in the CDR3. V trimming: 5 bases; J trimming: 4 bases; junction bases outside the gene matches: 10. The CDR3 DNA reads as TGTGCCAGCAGTACCGGGACAGATCACAGCACTGAAGCTTTCTTT. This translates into CASSTGTDHSTEAFF.

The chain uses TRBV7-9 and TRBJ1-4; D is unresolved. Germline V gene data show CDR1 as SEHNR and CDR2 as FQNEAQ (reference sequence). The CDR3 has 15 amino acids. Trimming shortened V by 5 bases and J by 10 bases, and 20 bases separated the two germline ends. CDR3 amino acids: CASSTFRGLPGKLFF. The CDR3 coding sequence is TGTGCCAGCAGCACCTTTCGGGGTTTACCTGGAAAACTGTTTTTT.

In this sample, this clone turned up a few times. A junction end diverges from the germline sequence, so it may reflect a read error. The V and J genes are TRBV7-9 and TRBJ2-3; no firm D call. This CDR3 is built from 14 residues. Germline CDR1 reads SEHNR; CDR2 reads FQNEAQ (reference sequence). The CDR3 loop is CSSSKTPRTDTQYF. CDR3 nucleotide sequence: TGTTCCAGCAGCAAGACACCTCGCACAGATACGCAGTATTTT.

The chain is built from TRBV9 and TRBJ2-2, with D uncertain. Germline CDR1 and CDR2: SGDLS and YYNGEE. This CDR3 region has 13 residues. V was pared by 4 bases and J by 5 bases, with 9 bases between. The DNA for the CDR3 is TGTGCCAGCAGCCCCGGGTGGACCGGGGAGCTGTTTTTT. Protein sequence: CASSPGWTGELFF.

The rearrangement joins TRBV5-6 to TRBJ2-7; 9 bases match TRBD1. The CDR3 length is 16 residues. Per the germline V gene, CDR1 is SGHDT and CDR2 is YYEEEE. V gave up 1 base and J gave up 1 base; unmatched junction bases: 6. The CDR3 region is CASSLYPGQGSYEQYF. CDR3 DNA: TGTGCCAGCAGCTTGTACCCCGGACAGGGGTCCTACGAGCAGTACTTC. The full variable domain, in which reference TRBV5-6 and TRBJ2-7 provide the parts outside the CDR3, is DAGVTQSPTHLIKTRGQQVTLRCSPKSGHDTVSWYQQALGQGPQFIFQYYEEEERQRGNFPDRFSGHQFPNYSSELNVNALLLGDSALYLCASSLYPGQGSYEQYFGPGTRLTVT.

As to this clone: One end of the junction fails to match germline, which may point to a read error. The CDR3 region has the DNA TGTGCCAGCGGACAGGGAGGGGGGCTGTTTTTT. It specifies CASGQGGGLFF. V usage is TRBV19 and J usage is TRBJ2-2, with a tentative D call TRBD1 (8 bases). Germline V gene data show CDR1 as LNHDA and CDR2 as SQIVND (reference sequence). This CDR3 is built from 11 residues.

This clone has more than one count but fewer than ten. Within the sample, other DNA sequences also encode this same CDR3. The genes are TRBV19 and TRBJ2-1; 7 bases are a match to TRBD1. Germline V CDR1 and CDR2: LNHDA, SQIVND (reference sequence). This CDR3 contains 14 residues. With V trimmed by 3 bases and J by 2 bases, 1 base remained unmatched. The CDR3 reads CASSIGTAYNEQFF. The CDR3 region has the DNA TGTGCCAGTAGTATCGGGACAGCCTACAATGAGCAGTTCTTC.

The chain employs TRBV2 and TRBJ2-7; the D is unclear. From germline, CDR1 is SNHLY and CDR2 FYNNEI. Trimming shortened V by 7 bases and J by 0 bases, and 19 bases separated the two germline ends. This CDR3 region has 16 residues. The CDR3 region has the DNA TGTGCCAGCACCCCGTCCCCGCAACCTAGCTCCTACGAGCAGTACTTC. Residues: CASTPSPQPSSYEQYF. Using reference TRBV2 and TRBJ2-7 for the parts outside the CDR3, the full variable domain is EPEVTQTPSHQVTQMGQEVILRCVPISNHLYFYWYRQILGQKVEFLVSFYNNEISEKSEIFDDQFSVERPDGSNFTLKIRSTKLEDSAMYFCASTPSPQPSSYEQYFGPGTRLTVT.